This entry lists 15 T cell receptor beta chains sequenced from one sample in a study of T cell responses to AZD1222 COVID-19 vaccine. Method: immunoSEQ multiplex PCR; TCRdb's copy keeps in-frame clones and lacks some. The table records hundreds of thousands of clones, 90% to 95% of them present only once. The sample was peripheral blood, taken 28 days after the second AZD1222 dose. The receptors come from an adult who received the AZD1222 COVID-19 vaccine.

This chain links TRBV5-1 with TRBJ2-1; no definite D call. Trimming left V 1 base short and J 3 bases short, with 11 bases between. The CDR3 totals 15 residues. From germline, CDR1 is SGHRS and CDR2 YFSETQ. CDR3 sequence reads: CASSLLERLYNEQFF. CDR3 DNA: TGCGCCAGCAGCTTGTTGGAGCGACTCTACAATGAGCAGTTCTTC.

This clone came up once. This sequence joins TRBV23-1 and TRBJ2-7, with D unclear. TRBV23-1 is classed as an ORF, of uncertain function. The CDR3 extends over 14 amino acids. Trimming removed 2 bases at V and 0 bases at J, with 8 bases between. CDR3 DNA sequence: TGCGCCAGCAGTCAACAATACATCTCCTACGAGCAGTACTTC. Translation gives CASSQQYISYEQYF.

This CDR3 reads CASSSGPTVTDTQYF. The CDR3 nucleotides are TGCGCCAGCAGCTCAGGCCCAACAGTCACAGATACGCAGTATTTT. The chain employs TRBV5-1 and TRBJ2-3; D is ambiguous. Germline V gene lookup returns CDR1 SGHRS and CDR2 YFSETQ. Between the trimmed V and J ends, which lost 3 bases and 2 bases, there was a span of 13 bases. The length of the CDR3 is 15 residues.

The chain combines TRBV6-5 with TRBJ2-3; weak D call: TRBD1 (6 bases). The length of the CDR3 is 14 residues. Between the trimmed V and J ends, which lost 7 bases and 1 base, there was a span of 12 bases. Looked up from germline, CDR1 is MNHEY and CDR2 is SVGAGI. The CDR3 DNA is TGTGCCAGCATTCCGGGACACCGCACAGATACGCAGTATTTT. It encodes CASIPGHRTDTQYF.

DNA of the CDR3: TGTGCCAGCCGCCCCCAATGGAGTAATTCACCCCTCCACTTT. Its protein is CASRPQWSNSPLHF. V gene TRBV6-6 combines with J gene TRBJ1-6; D is unclear. From germline, CDR1 is MNHNY and CDR2 SVGAGI (reference sequence). V shed 8 bases and J shed 6 bases, with 14 bases lying between them. The CDR3 is 14 residues long.

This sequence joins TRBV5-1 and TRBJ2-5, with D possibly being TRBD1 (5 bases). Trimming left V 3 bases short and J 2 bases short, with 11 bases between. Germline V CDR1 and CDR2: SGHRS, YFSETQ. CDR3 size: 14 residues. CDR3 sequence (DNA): TGCGCCAGCAGCTCACGACAGCCACAAGAGACCCAGTACTTC. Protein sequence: CASSSRQPQETQYF.

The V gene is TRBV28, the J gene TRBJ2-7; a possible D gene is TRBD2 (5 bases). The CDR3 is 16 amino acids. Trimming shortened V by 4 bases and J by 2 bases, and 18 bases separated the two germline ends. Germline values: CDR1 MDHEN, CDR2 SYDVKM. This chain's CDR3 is CASSSTRALITYEQYF. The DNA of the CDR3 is TGTGCCAGCAGTTCCACGAGGGCCCTCATTACCTACGAGCAGTACTTC.

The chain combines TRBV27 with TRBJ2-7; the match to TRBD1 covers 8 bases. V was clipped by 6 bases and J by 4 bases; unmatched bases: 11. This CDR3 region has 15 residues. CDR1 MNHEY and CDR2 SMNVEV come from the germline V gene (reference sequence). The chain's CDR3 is CASSPGQGRTYEQYF. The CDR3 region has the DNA TGTGCCAGCAGCCCCGGACAGGGAAGAACGTACGAGCAGTACTTC.

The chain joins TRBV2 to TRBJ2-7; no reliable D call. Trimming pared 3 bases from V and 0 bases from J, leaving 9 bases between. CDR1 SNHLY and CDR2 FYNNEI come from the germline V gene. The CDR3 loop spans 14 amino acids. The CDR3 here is CASSESQSSYEQYF. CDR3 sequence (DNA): TGTGCCAGCAGTGAGTCCCAAAGCTCCTACGAGCAGTACTTC.

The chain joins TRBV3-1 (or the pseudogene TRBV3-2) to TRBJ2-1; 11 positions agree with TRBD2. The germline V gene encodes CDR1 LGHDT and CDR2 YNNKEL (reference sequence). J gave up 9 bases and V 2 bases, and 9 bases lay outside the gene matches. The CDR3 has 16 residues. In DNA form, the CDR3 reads TGTGCCAGCAGCCAAATAGCGGGGGGGCCGTCGGTTGAGCAGTTCTTC. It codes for CASSQIAGGPSVEQFF.

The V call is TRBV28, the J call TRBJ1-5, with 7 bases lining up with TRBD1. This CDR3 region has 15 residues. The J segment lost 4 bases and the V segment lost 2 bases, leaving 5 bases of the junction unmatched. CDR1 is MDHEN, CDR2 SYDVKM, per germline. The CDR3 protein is CASSLRTGFNQPQHF. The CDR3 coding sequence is TGTGCCAGCAGTTTAAGGACAGGTTTTAATCAGCCCCAGCATTTT.

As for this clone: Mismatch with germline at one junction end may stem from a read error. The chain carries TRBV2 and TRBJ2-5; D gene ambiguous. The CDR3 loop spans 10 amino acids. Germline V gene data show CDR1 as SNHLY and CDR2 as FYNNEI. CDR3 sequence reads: CASRLTYLDF. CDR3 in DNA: TGTGCCAGCAGACTAACGTACCTCGACTTC.

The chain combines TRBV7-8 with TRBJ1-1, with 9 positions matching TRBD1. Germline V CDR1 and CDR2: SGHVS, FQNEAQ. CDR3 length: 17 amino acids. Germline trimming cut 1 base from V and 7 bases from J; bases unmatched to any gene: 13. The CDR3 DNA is TGTGCCAGCAGCTTAGTTCCGGGACAGGGTAGCCTCGGTGAAGCTTTCTTT. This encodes CASSLVPGQGSLGEAFF.

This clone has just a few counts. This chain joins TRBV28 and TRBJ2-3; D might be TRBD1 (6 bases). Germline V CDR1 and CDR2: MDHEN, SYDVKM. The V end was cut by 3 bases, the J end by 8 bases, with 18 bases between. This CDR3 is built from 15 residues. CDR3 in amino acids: CASSFRQEIQGTQYF. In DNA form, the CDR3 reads TGTGCCAGCAGTTTCAGACAGGAGATACAGGGTACGCAGTATTTT.

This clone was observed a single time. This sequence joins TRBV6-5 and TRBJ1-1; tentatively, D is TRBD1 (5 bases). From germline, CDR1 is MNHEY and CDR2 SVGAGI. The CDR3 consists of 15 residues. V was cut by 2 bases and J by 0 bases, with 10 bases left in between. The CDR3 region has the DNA TGTGCCAGCAGTTACGGGGGGAATCTGAACACTGAAGCTTTCTTT. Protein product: CASSYGGNLNTEAFF.